The T cell receptor (beta chain) under discussion was sequenced for a study of cytomegalovirus exposure and HLA in healthy donors. Researchers ran the PCR with 60 Vbeta and 13 Jbeta primers. Generated by immunoSEQ multiplex PCR, the TCRdb table keeps only in-frame clones and is missing some. The sample contains over 100,000 clones, over 75% of which appear only once. Per the germline V gene, CDR1 is MNHEY and CDR2 is SVGAGI. This CDR3 is built from 13 residues. V lost 6 bases to trimming and J lost 12 bases; unmatched junction nucleotides: 7. With respect to this clone: The antigen remains unidentified.

Study-level results: As was reported, the HLA-A and HLA-B alleles of most subjects were accurately predicted from TCR beta sequences. Three chains linked to CMV were shown in vitro to be specific for CMV antigens. Reportedly, fewer N-insertions than the approximately 650-donor mean appeared in an Asian-associated ancestry cluster in a later analysis.

The receptor was isolated from a man aged 25-40 years in good health and CMV-seronegative. Input material: PBMCs. The chain uses TRBV6-5 and TRBJ2-7; 14 nucleotides agree with TRBD2. The CDR3, as DNA: TGTGCCAGCAGCCGGGGACTAGCGGGGGACCGGTACTTC. Its translation is CASSRGLAGDRYF.